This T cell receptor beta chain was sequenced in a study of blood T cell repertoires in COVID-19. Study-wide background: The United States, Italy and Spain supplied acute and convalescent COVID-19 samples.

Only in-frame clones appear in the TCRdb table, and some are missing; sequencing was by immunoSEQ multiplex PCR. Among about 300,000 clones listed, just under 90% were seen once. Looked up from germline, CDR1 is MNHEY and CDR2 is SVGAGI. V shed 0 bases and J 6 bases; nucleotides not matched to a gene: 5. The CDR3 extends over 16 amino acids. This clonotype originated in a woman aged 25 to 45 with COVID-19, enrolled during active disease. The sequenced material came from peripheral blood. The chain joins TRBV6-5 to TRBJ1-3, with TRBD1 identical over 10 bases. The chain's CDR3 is CASSYSSRQGANTIYF. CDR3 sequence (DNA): TGTGCCAGCAGTTACTCGAGCCGACAGGGGGCAAACACCATATATTTT.